This entry describes one T cell receptor (beta chain). Its antigen is currently unknown. Trimming at V came to 5 bases and at J to 9 bases, leaving 10 bases not matched to a gene. The CDR3 contains 14 residues. Germline-derived CDR1 and CDR2 are MDHEN and SYDVKM. The table came from immunoSEQ multiplex PCR; TCRdb's copy has only in-frame clones and leaves some out. The table records 22,000 or so clones, over 90% of them present only once. This entry is derived from a study of lymphopenia after photon versus proton radiotherapy. Study observations and caveats: After the lymphocyte nadir, photon-treated repertoires showed oligoclonal expansion, especially of CD8+ Temra cells. Under photons, naive T cells and diversity fell while effector/memory populations rose. A bigger post-nadir fall in TCR diversity correlated inversely with survival time in deceased patients.

This clonotype originated in a woman in her 70s with pancreatic cancer. Some clones in this sample may be carry-over from other donors' samples. Sample: peripheral blood, taken from a patient treated with proton-based radiotherapy. The chain has TRBV28 and TRBJ1-5; 7 bases agree with TRBD1. For the CDR3, the DNA is TGTGCCAGCAGTCTGCCGGGACAGCCGACGCCCCAGCATTTT. It codes for CASSLPGQPTPQHF.